This T cell receptor beta chain was obtained from a study of technical replicates of blood from several donors. Data came from immunoSEQ multiplex PCR; TCRdb stores just in-frame clones and leaves some out. Counted here are about 74,000 clones, around 95% occurring once; the ten biggest clones make up approximately 0.25%. Sequencing was done on a sample of T cells isolated from PBMCs. The origin of this receptor is a human donor in good health.

CDR3 nucleotides: TGCAGCGTTACGGGAGCTAACCCCTCCTATGGCTACACCTTC. This sequence encodes CSVTGANPSYGYTF. V usage is TRBV29-1 and J usage is TRBJ1-2; D not resolved. Trimming stripped 5 bases from V and 4 bases from J, with 17 bases between. The CDR3 has 14 residues. Germline V CDR1 and CDR2: SQVTM, ANQGSEA. Filled out from reference TRBV29-1 and TRBJ1-2, the complete variable domain reads SAVISQKPSRDICQRGTSLTIQCQVDSQVTMMFWYRQQPGQSLTLIATANQGSEATYESGFVIDKFPISRPNLTFSTLTVSNMSPEDSSIYLCSVTGANPSYGYTFGSGTRLTVV.